What follows describes a single T cell receptor (beta chain). PCR primers comprised 60 Vbeta and 13 Jbeta primers. Generated by immunoSEQ multiplex PCR, the TCRdb table keeps only in-frame clones and is missing some. This sample has 70,000 to 90,000 clones, with about four fifths found just once. These data come from a study of cytomegalovirus exposure and HLA in healthy donors. Study-level background: Early released data had about 80 million unique TCRs, all coming from HLA-typed donors.

This clonotype was obtained from a male donor in good health and CMV-seropositive. Source material: PBMCs.

For the CDR3, the DNA is TGCGCCAGCAGCCAAGAACCCGGGACAGGGGCCTACGAGCAGTACTTC. This codes for CASSQEPGTGAYEQYF. V gene TRBV4-1 combines with J gene TRBJ2-7, with 10 bases identical to TRBD1. The CDR3 is 16 amino acids. The J segment lost 2 bases and the V segment lost 0 bases, leaving 4 bases of the junction unmatched. Germline V gives CDR1 MGHRA, CDR2 YSYEKL.